This note documents a single T cell receptor beta chain sequence. Germline assignment: CDR1 KGHSH and CDR2 LQKENI. The ends were cut back, 8 bases at V and 1 base at J, with 13 bases in the middle. The CDR3 consists of 14 residues. These data come from a study of blood T cell repertoires in COVID-19. Study-wide background: Sites in the United States, Italy and Spain provided acute and convalescent COVID-19 samples. In each case, the material was cDNA or gDNA derived from T cells, B-cell-depleted T cells, or PBMCs.

As originally analysed: Estimates of nucleated cell counts were drawn from the amplification of reference gene primers. TCRdb's copy holds only in-frame clones and misses some; the assay was immunoSEQ multiplex PCR. V, J and clone size reflect that table, while D and trimming were determined from the DNA. The table records under 200,000 clones, approximately 85% of them present only once. The specimen sequenced was peripheral blood. This receptor was taken from a woman older than 75 with acute or convalescent COVID-19. The V and J genes are TRBV18 and TRBJ2-3; D perhaps matches TRBD2 (6 bases). CDR3 nucleotide sequence: TGTGCCAGCGCCGGAGTAGCGGGCACAGATACGCAGTATTTT. Its protein is CASAGVAGTDTQYF.